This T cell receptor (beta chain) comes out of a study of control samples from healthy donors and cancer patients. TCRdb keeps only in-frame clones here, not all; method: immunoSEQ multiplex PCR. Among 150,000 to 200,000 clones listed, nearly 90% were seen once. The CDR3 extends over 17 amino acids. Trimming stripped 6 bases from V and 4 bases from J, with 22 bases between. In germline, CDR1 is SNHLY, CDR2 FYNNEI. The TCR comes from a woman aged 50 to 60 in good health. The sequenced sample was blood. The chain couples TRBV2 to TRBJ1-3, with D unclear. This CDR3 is CASSKSKRVTNGNTIYF. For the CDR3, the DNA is TGTGCCAGCAGCAAGTCTAAGCGGGTTACTAACGGAAACACCATATATTTT.